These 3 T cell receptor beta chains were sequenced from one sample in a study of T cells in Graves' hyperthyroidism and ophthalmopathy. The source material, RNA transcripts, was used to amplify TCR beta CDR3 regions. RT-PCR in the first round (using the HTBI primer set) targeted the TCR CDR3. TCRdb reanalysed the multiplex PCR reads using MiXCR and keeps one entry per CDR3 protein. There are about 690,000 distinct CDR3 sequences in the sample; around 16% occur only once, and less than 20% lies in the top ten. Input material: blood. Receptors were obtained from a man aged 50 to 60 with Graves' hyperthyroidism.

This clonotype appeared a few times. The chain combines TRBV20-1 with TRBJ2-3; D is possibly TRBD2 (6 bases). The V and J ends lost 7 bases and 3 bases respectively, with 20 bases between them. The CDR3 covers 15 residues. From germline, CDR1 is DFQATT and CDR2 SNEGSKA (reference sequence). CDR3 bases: TGCAGTGTAACACCCCCCGGGAGAGGGACAGATACGCAGTATTTT. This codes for CSVTPPGRGTDTQYF.

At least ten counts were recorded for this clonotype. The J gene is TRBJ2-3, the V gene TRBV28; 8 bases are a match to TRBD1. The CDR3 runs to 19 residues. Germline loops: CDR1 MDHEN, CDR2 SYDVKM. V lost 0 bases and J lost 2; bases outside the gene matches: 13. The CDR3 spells CASSLWTGDGEIYTDTQYF. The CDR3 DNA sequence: TGTGCCAGCAGTTTATGGACAGGGGACGGGGAGATATACACAGATACGCAGTATTTT.

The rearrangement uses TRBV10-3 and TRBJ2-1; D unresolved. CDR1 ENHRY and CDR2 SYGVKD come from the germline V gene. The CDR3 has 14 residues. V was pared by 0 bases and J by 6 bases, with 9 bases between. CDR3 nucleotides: TGTGCCATCAGTGAGTCTGGGCCCCGCAATGAGCAGTTCTTC. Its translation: CAISESGPRNEQFF.